This TCR beta chain derives from a study of shared clonotypes between healthy human individuals. Trimming removed 5 bases at V and 1 base at J, with 7 bases between. The CDR3 extends over 13 amino acids. Germline CDR1 reads SGHTA; CDR2 reads FQGNSA. In the original workflow: Filtering differed for immunoSEQ, which gave only junction sequences without quality scores. Repertoires were generated with immunoSEQ multiplex PCR, while TCRdb's copy carries only in-frame clones and drops some. From that table come the V and J calls and clone size; the DNA was used to work out D and trimming. The sample records about 1.5 million clones, 98% being singletons. In regard to this clone: A single base separates this from a much larger clone, so it may be a read error. Other DNA sequences from this sample encode an identical CDR3 as well.

The material sequenced was naive CD4+ T cells sorted from blood. This sample's subset: CD45RA+ positively selected. The genes are TRBV7-2 and TRBJ2-3, with unresolved D. This TCR was recovered from a man aged 25-45 years in good health. CDR3 in DNA: TGTGCCAGCAGCCCCCGCGGCACAGATACGCAGTATTTT. As protein: CASSPRGTDTQYF.